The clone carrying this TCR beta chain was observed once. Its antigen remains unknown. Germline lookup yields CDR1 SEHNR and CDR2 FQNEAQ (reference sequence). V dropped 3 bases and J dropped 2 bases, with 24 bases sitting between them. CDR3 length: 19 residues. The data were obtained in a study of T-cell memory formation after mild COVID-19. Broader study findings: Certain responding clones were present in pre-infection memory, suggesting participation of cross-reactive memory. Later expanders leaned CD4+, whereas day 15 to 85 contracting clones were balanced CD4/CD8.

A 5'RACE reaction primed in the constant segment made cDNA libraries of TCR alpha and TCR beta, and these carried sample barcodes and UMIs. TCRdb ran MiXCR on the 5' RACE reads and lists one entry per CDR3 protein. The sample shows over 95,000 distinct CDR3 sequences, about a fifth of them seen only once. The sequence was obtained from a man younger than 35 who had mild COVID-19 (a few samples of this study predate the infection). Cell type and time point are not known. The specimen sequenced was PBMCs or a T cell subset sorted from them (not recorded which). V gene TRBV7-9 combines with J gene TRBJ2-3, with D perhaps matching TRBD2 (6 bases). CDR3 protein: CASSFRFSILGGTTDTQYF. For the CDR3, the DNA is TGTGCCAGCAGCTTTCGATTTAGTATTCTGGGGGGAACCACAGATACGCAGTATTTT. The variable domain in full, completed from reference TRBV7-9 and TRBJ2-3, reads DTGVSQNPRHKITKRGQNVTFRCDPISEHNRLYWYRQTLGQGPEFLTYFQNEAQLEKSRLLSDRFSAERPKGSFSTLEIQRTEQGDSAMYLCASSFRFSILGGTTDTQYFGPGTRLTVL.